These 17 T cell receptor beta chains were all obtained from the same sample, sequenced in a study of tumor-infiltrating lymphocytes in primary liver carcinoma. Between roughly 17 and 31 mg of unsorted bulk tissue served as the source from which RNA and DNA were co-extracted. Production of TCR beta cDNA used around 500 ng total RNA together with a constant-region primer. What produced the TCR beta libraries was three nested multiplex PCR rounds using slightly modified ARM-PCR. Each of the first two PCR rounds ran roughly 9 cycles with TRBV1-TRBV30 forward and C-beta reverse primers. TCRdb passed the multiplex PCR reads through MiXCR, listing each CDR3 protein once. Seen here are some 87,000 distinct CDR3 sequences, about 70% observed once, and the top ten hold around 30%. Specimen: tumor-adjacent normal liver tissue. The receptor set was obtained from a man between 40 and 49 years old with primary liver carcinoma and hepatitis B virus infection.

In regard to this clonotype: The junction departs from germline at one end; a sequencing error may be responsible. The chain joins TRBV7-8 to TRBJ2-7; TRBD1 might be the D (7 bases). CDR1 SGHVS and CDR2 FQNEAQ come from the germline V gene. There are 13 residues in the CDR3. The chain's CDR3 is CASRGDTSHEQYF. As DNA, the CDR3 is TGTGCAAGCAGGGGGGATACATCCCACGAGCAGTACTTC.

The table lists this clonotype with a count of one. A read error may produce the germline difference seen at one junction end. This rearrangement joins TRBV11-2 to TRBJ1-1; D might be TRBD1 (5 bases). CDR1 and CDR2 from the germline V gene are SGHAT and FQNNGV. The CDR3 covers 15 residues. The CDR3: CASNAPGGVNTEASF. The CDR3, as DNA: TGTGCCAGCAACGCACCCGGGGGGGTGAACACTGAAGCTTCCTTT.

This clonotype showed up just once. This may stem from a read error, because a much larger clone lies one nucleotide away. The rearrangement uses TRBV7-9 and TRBJ2-6, with D possibly matching TRBD2 (5 bases). V lost 3 bases and J 2 bases, leaving 11 bases between the germline ends. Germline CDR1 and CDR2: SEHNR and FQNEAQ (reference sequence). This CDR3 comprises 16 residues. CDR3 sequence: CASSFLTRAGANVLTF. In nucleotides, the CDR3 is TGTGCCAGCAGCTTCCTTACGAGGGCTGGGGCCAACGTCCTGACTTTC.

A remark on this clonotype: The junction and the germline gene differ at one end; a read error may be behind it. This sequence joins TRBV29-1 and TRBJ2-1; D is uncertain. Per germline, CDR1 SQVTM and CDR2 ANQGSEA. CDR3 length: 12 residues. CDR3 nucleotides: TGCAGCGTTGAAGCTAAGTACGATGAGCTGTTCTTC. Its translation: CSVEAKYDELFF.

This clonotype was seen at least ten times. The V gene is TRBV5-5, the J gene TRBJ1-2, with D possibly matching TRBD1 (6 bases). The germline gives CDR1 SGHKS, CDR2 YYEKEE (reference sequence). Trimming shortened V by 1 base and J by 4 bases, and 14 bases separated the two germline ends. The CDR3 has 15 residues. The chain's CDR3 is CASSLIGGAGYGYTF. The DNA for the CDR3 is TGTGCCAGCAGCTTGATCGGGGGCGCTGGCTATGGCTACACCTTC.

Regarding this clonotype: This may be a read error: a much more frequent sequence differs by one nucleotide. The gene calls are TRBV29-1 and TRBJ2-7, with D perhaps matching TRBD2 (5 bases). CDR3 length equals 12 residues. Germline CDR1 and CDR2: SQVTM and ANQGSEA. The chain's CDR3 is CSVKGGPDEQYF. Written as DNA, the CDR3 is TGCAGTGTAAAGGGCGGGCCGGACGAGCAGTACTTC.

Comment on this clonotype: Relative to the germline gene, one junction end is altered; a read error may explain this. The chain uses TRBV11-2 and TRBJ2-3; the match to TRBD2 covers 7 bases. CDR1 SGHAT and CDR2 FQNNGV come from the germline V gene. The CDR3 runs 15 residues. The CDR3 DNA sequence: TGTGCCAACAGCTTAGCCCCGACTAGCACAGATAAGCAGTATTTT. Its translation is CANSLAPTSTDKQYF.

A remark on this clonotype: Given the absence of the conserved phenylalanine or tryptophan at the CDR3 end, a read error is likely. The chain carries TRBV10-3 and TRBJ2-7, with 12 bases fitting TRBD2. The CDR3 extends over 14 amino acids. J was trimmed by 6 bases and V by 6 bases; bases with no gene match: 6. Looked up from germline, CDR1 is ENHRY and CDR2 is SYGVKD. CDR3 in amino acids: CAIRTSGGQSEQYL. The CDR3 bases are TGTGCCATCAGGACTAGCGGGGGACAGAGCGAGCAGTACCTC.

As for this clonotype: Compared with germline, one end of the junction differs, possibly owing to a read error. This chain links TRBV11-2 with TRBJ2-7; D not resolved. Germline-derived CDR1 and CDR2 are SGHAT and FQNNGV. There are 14 residues in the CDR3. The DNA of the CDR3 is TGTACCAACAGCTTAACCAACGGAGCCTACGTGCAGTACTTC. Translation gives CTNSLTNGAYVQYF.

This clonotype appeared a single time. It may be a read error: a sequence one base away is much more abundant. V is TRBV7-8 and J is TRBJ1-1, with TRBD1 matching over 8 bases. Germline CDR1 SGHVS, CDR2 FQNEAQ. The CDR3 totals 13 residues. Trimming took 6 bases from V and 5 from J; bases not matched to a gene: 5. Here the CDR3 reads CASRAGGETEAFF. In DNA, the CDR3 is TGTGCCAGCAGGGCAGGGGGCGAAACTGAAGCTTTCTTT.

As concerns this clonotype: No conserved phenylalanine or tryptophan ends this CDR3, so it is likely a read error. The chain couples TRBV5-5 to TRBJ2-3; no clear D. Gene TRBJ1-5 matches the end of the DNA better, so the J call may be wrong. Germline CDR1 SGHKS, CDR2 YYEKEE (reference sequence). The length of the CDR3 is 11 residues. The CDR3 sequence is CASSYSDTQHL. The CDR3 DNA reads TGTGCCAGCAGCTACTCGGATACGCAGCATCTT.

With respect to this clonotype: An end of the junction does not agree with germline; a read error may underlie this. V is TRBV4-2 and J is TRBJ2-3, with 10 bases aligning to TRBD2. The germline V gene encodes CDR1 LGHNA and CDR2 YNFKEQ. The CDR3 totals 18 residues. CDR3 amino acids: CASSQDSSASGGTDMQYF. The DNA of the CDR3 is TGTGCCAGCAGCCAAGATAGTTCAGCTAGCGGGGGCACAGATATGCAGTATTTT.

Many counts were recorded for this clonotype. V gene TRBV6-5 combines with J gene TRBJ1-4; tentatively, D is TRBD1 (6 bases). Germline lookup yields CDR1 MNHEY and CDR2 SVGAGI. The V end lost 4 bases, the J end lost 0 bases, and 15 bases lay between the germline ends. There are 17 residues in the CDR3. The CDR3 DNA reads TGTGCCAGCAGTTCCCCGGGGACACCTTCAACTAATGAAAAACTGTTTTTT. Protein product: CASSSPGTPSTNEKLFF.

In this sample, this clonotype turned up many times. V and J are TRBV4-1 and TRBJ2-7; 7 bases line up with TRBD1. V lost 4 bases to trimming and J lost 0 bases; unmatched junction nucleotides: 12. From germline, CDR1 is MGHRA and CDR2 YSYEKL. The CDR3 length is 17 residues. CDR3 DNA sequence: TGCGCCAGCAGCCCCCGAAGCCTTGGGGACAGCTCCTACGAGCAGTACTTC. Its protein is CASSPRSLGDSSYEQYF.

A word on this clonotype: This may arise from a read error, as a much more abundant clone is one base away. V usage is TRBV10-2 and J usage is TRBJ2-1, with D possibly matching TRBD1 (6 bases). V dropped 3 bases and J dropped 7 bases, with 16 bases sitting between them. Germline V lookup: CDR1 WSHSY, CDR2 SAAADI. The CDR3 consists of 15 residues. The CDR3 sequence is CASSEKAGVKNEQFF. DNA of the CDR3: TGCGCCAGCAGTGAAAAGGCAGGGGTTAAGAATGAGCAGTTCTTC.

Of note for this clonotype: The conserved final phenylalanine or tryptophan is absent from the CDR3, which likely points to a read error. The J gene is TRBJ2-7, the V gene TRBV6-1; D unresolved. This CDR3 has 13 amino acids. V lost 7 bases and J lost 9, with 19 bases in between. The germline V gene has CDR1 MNHNS and CDR2 SASEGT. The CDR3, as DNA: TGTGCCAGCACTGAGGAGTATCTACGAGGGCAGTACTAC. Its translation is CASTEEYLRGQYY.

With respect to this clonotype: With a much larger clone just one base away, this may be a read error. V is TRBV5-1 and J is TRBJ2-7; 9 bases line up with TRBD2. The V gene end was trimmed by 3 bases and the J gene end by 5 bases; junction bases not matched to a gene: 6. CDR1 is SGHRS, CDR2 YFSETQ, per germline. This CDR3 contains 14 residues. CDR3 protein: CASSSAGGMDEQYF. CDR3 coding DNA: TGCGCCAGCAGCTCGGCGGGAGGGATGGACGAGCAGTACTTC.